This is a list of T cell receptor beta chains from one sample in a study of T cell responses to AZD1222 COVID-19 vaccine. Profiled with immunoSEQ multiplex PCR; TCRdb holds only in-frame clones, not every one. The sample lists some 87,000 clones, 85% to 90% occurring once. The input for sequencing was peripheral blood, taken on day 0 of AZD1222 vaccination. Receptors originate from an adult in good health. CDR3s leave out the opening cysteine and the closing phenylalanine or tryptophan. Fields, in order: V gene, CDR3 protein.

>TRBV5-6
ASSLELAGGYNEQF
>TRBV9
ASSPTGGSNQPQH
>TRBV11-1
ASSLGLAVNYEQY
>TRBV28
ASSTGPASATQY
>TRBV28
ASSSLDRGDEAF
>TRBV12-3/TRBV12-4
ASSYVGELF
>TRBV6-5
ASSYGGQGGADTQY
>TRBV3-1/TRBV3-2
ASSQGAGLYGYT
>TRBV4-2
ASSQGQGSRETQY
>TRBV14
ASSQDSGRGLYNEQF
>TRBV19
ASSTRLTGDYGYT
>TRBV5-1
ASSLTDTQY
>TRBV19
ASSIRTSGSGYNEQF
>TRBV5-6
ASSLGFFSDTQY
>TRBV4-1
ASSSAVTGNTIY
>TRBV27
ASSLLRFSTDTQY
>TRBV5-1
ASSLVRGGVGELF
>TRBV4-1
ASSQGTSVNYEQY
>TRBV18
ASSPPSGRAGTQY
>TRBV6-6
ASSYLGGQGNYGYT
>TRBV27
ASSFAGGRTEAF
>TRBV6-5
ASSSTGQETQY
>TRBV7-9
ASSLPNRDRNIQY
>TRBV19
ASSIRFSSSGEQF
>TRBV19
ASSHAGRRSSYEQY
>TRBV5-5
ASTTLASNTGELF
>TRBV5-4
ASSLLGLAYNEQF
>TRBV7-9
ASSLKASGIYEQY
>TRBV6-5
ASKKPGQGHQPQH
>TRBV5-1
ASSLDGTPYGYT
>TRBV30
AWNRGGTSYEQY
>TRBV4-3
ARSQRGADRGTDTQY
>TRBV3-1/TRBV3-2
ASSQVLGEQF
>TRBV2
ASGLGRTSGNNEQF
>TRBV7-2
ASSLGQGVNEKLF
>TRBV27
ASSFRVQGPHEQF
>TRBV7-9
ASRFSKGESLPQH
>TRBV6-1
ASSEAGLRNTGELF
>TRBV10-3
AISDAGTGTYEQY
>TRBV7-6
ASSLYDGEGLNEQF
>TRBV28
ASRTGTEQY
>TRBV5-1
ASSLTGRNTEAF
>TRBV7-9
ASSDRDRAYEQY
>TRBV6-4
ASSDGREADTQY
>TRBV27
ASSSSTVSYEQY
>TRBV9
ASSSGQGYGNTIY